This T cell receptor beta chain was obtained from a study of tumour-infiltrating T cells in Burkitt lymphoma. Study information: Overall and progression-free survival were predicted by productive clonality.

Libraries were prepared by immunoSEQ multiplex PCR; TCRdb keeps only in-frame clonotypes and omits some of them. The sample has roughly 15,000 clones, over 75% seen once. CDR3 length: 14 amino acids. CDR1 and CDR2 (germline): SGHTA, FQGNSA. Trimming removed 6 bases from V and 2 bases from J, with 11 bases in between. The chain uses TRBV7-2 and TRBJ1-5; D call uncertain. The receptor was isolated from a human donor with diffuse large B-cell lymphoma. Sequenced: tumor tissue. The CDR3 coding sequence is TGTGCCAGCAGTATTTCCCGGGGCAATCAGCCCCAGCATTTT. It yields the protein CASSISRGNQPQHF.